Listed below are T cell receptor beta chains from one sample, sequenced in a study of T cell changes during pregnancy in multiple sclerosis. Only in-frame clones appear in the TCRdb table, and some are missing; sequencing was by immunoSEQ multiplex PCR. The sample includes around 40,000 clones, around 93% seen only once; the top ten take around 0.8%. Sample: CD4+ T cells from peripheral blood mononuclear cells, taken before pregnancy. The receptor source for this set is a female donor with multiple sclerosis, enrolled in a pregnancy study. Each CDR3 is given with its conserved first and last residue. The D gene is left open where the match is weak. Only some rows state a clone size, as once, few, many or a class for expanded clones.

CDR3 length: 11; clone size: -; V gene: TRBV10-3; D gene: -; J gene: TRBJ2-3; CDR3 protein: CAISDLDTQYF; CDR3 DNA: TGTGCCATCAGTGACCTAGATACGCAGTATTTT
CDR3 length: 15; clone size: -; V gene: TRBV7-2; D gene: TRBD2; J gene: TRBJ2-2; CDR3 protein: CASTRLAGGPGELFF; CDR3 DNA: TGTGCCAGCACCAGACTAGCGGGGGGACCCGGGGAGCTGTTTTTT
CDR3 length: 16; clone size: -; V gene: TRBV5-1; D gene: -; J gene: TRBJ1-2; CDR3 protein: CASSLGAGVVPYGYTF; CDR3 DNA: TGCGCCAGCAGCTTGGGGGCAGGGGTCGTCCCCTATGGCTACACCTTC
CDR3 length: 14; clone size: -; V gene: TRBV11-3; D gene: -; J gene: TRBJ1-1; CDR3 protein: CASSVQGMDTEAFF; CDR3 DNA: TGTGCCAGCAGCGTTCAGGGGATGGACACTGAAGCTTTCTTT
CDR3 length: 15; clone size: once; V gene: TRBV6-1; D gene: TRBD2; J gene: TRBJ2-1; CDR3 protein: CASSPTSGGFGEQFF; CDR3 DNA: TGTGCCAGCAGTCCCACTAGCGGGGGGTTCGGTGAGCAGTTCTTC
CDR3 length: 13; clone size: -; V gene: TRBV6-5; D gene: -; J gene: TRBJ1-1; CDR3 protein: CASSGRGGAEAFF; CDR3 DNA: TGTGCCAGCAGTGGCCGGGGGGGCGCTGAAGCTTTCTTT
CDR3 length: 13; clone size: -; V gene: TRBV30; D gene: -; J gene: TRBJ1-2; CDR3 protein: CAWSVGGGYGYTF; CDR3 DNA: TGTGCCTGGAGTGTAGGTGGAGGCTATGGCTACACCTTC
CDR3 length: 14; clone size: once; V gene: TRBV18; D gene: -; J gene: TRBJ1-5; CDR3 protein: CASSPENSDQPQHF; CDR3 DNA: TGTGCCAGCTCACCCGAAAATAGTGATCAGCCCCAGCATTTT
CDR3 length: 15; clone size: -; V gene: TRBV25-1; D gene: -; J gene: TRBJ1-4; CDR3 protein: CASSEYGLLAEKLFF; CDR3 DNA: TGTGCCAGCAGTGAATATGGTCTCTTAGCTGAAAAACTGTTTTTT
CDR3 length: 12; clone size: few; V gene: TRBV2; D gene: -; J gene: TRBJ2-7; CDR3 protein: CASSGTVYEQYF; CDR3 DNA: TGTGCCAGCAGTGGGACAGTCTACGAGCAGTACTTC
CDR3 length: 16; clone size: -; V gene: TRBV4-2; D gene: TRBD2; J gene: TRBJ2-7; CDR3 protein: CASSQVSGGGSYEQYF; CDR3 DNA: TGTGCCAGCAGCCAAGTTTCGGGGGGAGGCTCCTACGAGCAGTACTTC
CDR3 length: 15; clone size: -; V gene: TRBV30; D gene: -; J gene: TRBJ1-2; CDR3 protein: CAWSAGVPVLIGYTF; CDR3 DNA: TGTGCCTGGAGCGCAGGTGTTCCGGTCTTAATTGGCTACACCTTC
CDR3 length: 16; clone size: -; V gene: TRBV7-3; D gene: -; J gene: TRBJ2-3; CDR3 protein: CASSSDYPPLPDAQYF; CDR3 DNA: TGTGCCAGCAGCTCCGACTACCCACCCCTTCCTGATGCGCAGTATTTT
CDR3 length: 16; clone size: -; V gene: TRBV7-2; D gene: TRBD2; J gene: TRBJ2-3; CDR3 protein: CASSLAVTSGTDTQYF; CDR3 DNA: TGTGCCAGCAGCTTAGCGGTTACTAGCGGCACAGATACGCAGTATTTT
CDR3 length: 13; clone size: once; V gene: TRBV19; D gene: -; J gene: TRBJ1-5; CDR3 protein: CASTFGPRQPQHF; CDR3 DNA: TGTGCCAGTACATTCGGTCCCCGCCAGCCCCAGCATTTT
CDR3 length: 18; clone size: -; V gene: TRBV7-2; D gene: -; J gene: TRBJ2-3; CDR3 protein: CASSLALWGGRDTDTQYF; CDR3 DNA: TGTGCCAGCAGCTTAGCGCTATGGGGGGGGCGGGACACAGATACGCAGTATTTT
CDR3 length: 19; clone size: -; V gene: TRBV9; D gene: TRBD1; J gene: TRBJ2-6; CDR3 protein: CASSATVPGQGSGANVLTF; CDR3 DNA: TGTGCCAGCAGCGCAACTGTCCCGGGACAGGGGTCTGGGGCCAACGTCCTGACTTTC
CDR3 length: 13; clone size: -; V gene: TRBV27; D gene: TRBD2; J gene: TRBJ2-1; CDR3 protein: CASSSVTGTRGFF; CDR3 DNA: TGTGCCAGCAGTTCCGTTACCGGGACTAGAGGGTTCTTC
CDR3 length: 14; clone size: -; V gene: TRBV6-5; D gene: TRBD1; J gene: TRBJ2-7; CDR3 protein: CASSPLGTGVSQYF; CDR3 DNA: TGTGCCAGCAGTCCCCTCGGGACAGGGGTTTCTCAGTACTTC
CDR3 length: 15; clone size: once; V gene: TRBV9; D gene: -; J gene: TRBJ2-1; CDR3 protein: CASSPRPTVGNEQFF; CDR3 DNA: TGTGCCAGCAGCCCAAGACCTACGGTCGGGAATGAGCAGTTCTTC
CDR3 length: 14; clone size: -; V gene: TRBV9; D gene: -; J gene: TRBJ2-1; CDR3 protein: CASSETGKNNEQFF; CDR3 DNA: TGTGCCAGCAGTGAAACCGGGAAAAACAATGAGCAGTTCTTC
CDR3 length: 14; clone size: -; V gene: TRBV30; D gene: TRBD1; J gene: TRBJ1-4; CDR3 protein: CAWTPGQGGEKLFF; CDR3 DNA: TGTGCCTGGACTCCGGGACAGGGGGGTGAAAAACTGTTTTTT
CDR3 length: 16; clone size: -; V gene: TRBV30; D gene: -; J gene: TRBJ2-5; CDR3 protein: CAWTSLAIRYQETQYF; CDR3 DNA: TGTGCCTGGACCTCTTTAGCGATTCGCTACCAAGAGACCCAGTACTTC
CDR3 length: 11; clone size: few; V gene: TRBV30; D gene: -; J gene: TRBJ1-1; CDR3 protein: CAWSPYTEAFF; CDR3 DNA: TGTGCCTGGAGTCCCTACACTGAAGCTTTCTTT
CDR3 length: 11; clone size: few; V gene: TRBV25-1; D gene: -; J gene: TRBJ1-1; CDR3 protein: CATVMNTEAFF; CDR3 DNA: TGTGCCACCGTTATGAACACTGAAGCTTTCTTT
CDR3 length: 13; clone size: -; V gene: TRBV6-5; D gene: -; J gene: TRBJ1-1; CDR3 protein: CASSPTLQGKAFF; CDR3 DNA: TGTGCCAGCAGCCCGACGTTACAGGGAAAAGCTTTCTTT
CDR3 length: 14; clone size: few; V gene: TRBV6-6; D gene: -; J gene: TRBJ1-1; CDR3 protein: CASSYSNRNTEAFF; CDR3 DNA: TGTGCCAGCAGTTACTCGAACAGGAACACTGAAGCTTTCTTT
CDR3 length: 16; clone size: once; V gene: TRBV5-4; D gene: -; J gene: TRBJ2-5; CDR3 protein: CASSDGGPGVKKTQYF; CDR3 DNA: TGTGCCAGCAGCGACGGTGGCCCGGGGGTCAAAAAGACCCAGTACTTC
CDR3 length: 13; clone size: -; V gene: TRBV30; D gene: TRBD1; J gene: TRBJ1-5; CDR3 protein: CAWSVQGDQPQHF; CDR3 DNA: TGTGCCTGGAGTGTGCAGGGGGACCAGCCCCAGCATTTT
CDR3 length: 16; clone size: -; V gene: TRBV6-1; D gene: TRBD1; J gene: TRBJ2-7; CDR3 protein: CASSGGQARLAYEQYF; CDR3 DNA: TGTGCCAGCAGTGGCGGACAGGCTCGGTTGGCCTACGAGCAGTACTTC
CDR3 length: 15; clone size: -; V gene: TRBV15; D gene: TRBD2; J gene: TRBJ2-1; CDR3 protein: CATSRDSGGALTEFF; CDR3 DNA: TGTGCCACCAGCAGGGATAGCGGGGGGGCTCTAACGGAGTTCTTC
CDR3 length: 16; clone size: -; V gene: TRBV5-1; D gene: -; J gene: TRBJ2-2; CDR3 protein: CASSPYRGTATGELFF; CDR3 DNA: TGCGCCAGCAGCCCTTACCGCGGGACAGCCACCGGGGAGCTGTTTTTT
CDR3 length: 13; clone size: once; V gene: TRBV5-1; D gene: -; J gene: TRBJ2-5; CDR3 protein: CASSLVGQETQYF; CDR3 DNA: TGCGCCAGCAGCTTGGTCGGCCAAGAGACCCAGTACTTC
CDR3 length: 16; clone size: -; V gene: TRBV19; D gene: TRBD2; J gene: TRBJ2-4; CDR3 protein: CASSIEGLGGQNIQYF; CDR3 DNA: TGTGCCAGTAGTATAGAGGGTTTGGGAGGGCAGAACATTCAGTACTTC
CDR3 length: 16; clone size: -; V gene: TRBV7-2; D gene: TRBD1; J gene: TRBJ2-3; CDR3 protein: CASSSRDRVGTDTQYF; CDR3 DNA: TGTGCCAGCAGCTCCCGGGACAGGGTAGGAACAGATACGCAGTATTTT
CDR3 length: 15; clone size: -; V gene: TRBV27; D gene: TRBD1; J gene: TRBJ1-2; CDR3 protein: CASSPYRGGNNGYTF; CDR3 DNA: TGTGCCAGCAGCCCATACAGGGGTGGGAATAATGGCTACACCTTC
CDR3 length: 14; clone size: -; V gene: TRBV29-1; D gene: -; J gene: TRBJ2-1; CDR3 protein: CSVDREDKNNEQFF; CDR3 DNA: TGCAGCGTTGACAGGGAGGATAAGAATAATGAGCAGTTCTTC
CDR3 length: 13; clone size: -; V gene: TRBV13; D gene: -; J gene: TRBJ2-3; CDR3 protein: CASSLRGGDTQYF; CDR3 DNA: TGTGCCAGCAGCTTAAGGGGGGGAGATACGCAGTATTTT
CDR3 length: 15; clone size: -; V gene: TRBV6-4; D gene: TRBD2; J gene: TRBJ2-5; CDR3 protein: CASSEKRGGRETQYF; CDR3 DNA: TGTGCCAGCAGTGAGAAGCGGGGGGGCCGAGAGACCCAGTACTTC
CDR3 length: 18; clone size: -; V gene: TRBV4-3; D gene: TRBD1; J gene: TRBJ1-2; CDR3 protein: CASSQDPGTVTRGYGYTF; CDR3 DNA: TGCGCCAGCAGCCAAGATCCGGGGACAGTGACGAGGGGGTATGGCTACACCTTC
CDR3 length: 16; clone size: -; V gene: TRBV4-1; D gene: -; J gene: TRBJ2-5; CDR3 protein: CASSHPPLSVEETQYF; CDR3 DNA: TGCGCCAGCAGCCATCCACCCCTTAGTGTGGAAGAGACCCAGTACTTC
CDR3 length: 14; clone size: -; V gene: TRBV11-2; D gene: -; J gene: TRBJ1-2; CDR3 protein: CASSRGGSSDGYTF; CDR3 DNA: TGTGCCAGCAGTCGGGGGGGGTCCTCTGATGGCTACACCTTC
CDR3 length: 17; clone size: -; V gene: TRBV7-8; D gene: TRBD2; J gene: TRBJ2-5; CDR3 protein: CASSEKGLAGGRGTQYF; CDR3 DNA: TGTGCCAGCAGCGAAAAGGGACTAGCGGGGGGCCGGGGGACCCAGTACTTC
CDR3 length: 15; clone size: -; V gene: TRBV5-1; D gene: TRBD1; J gene: TRBJ1-2; CDR3 protein: CASSLEVDRAYGYTF; CDR3 DNA: TGCGCCAGCAGCTTGGAAGTGGACAGGGCCTATGGCTACACCTTC
CDR3 length: 14; clone size: -; V gene: TRBV19; D gene: -; J gene: TRBJ2-2; CDR3 protein: CASSIGPNTGELFF; CDR3 DNA: TGTGCCAGTAGTATCGGTCCTAACACCGGGGAGCTGTTTTTT
CDR3 length: 13; clone size: -; V gene: TRBV19; D gene: -; J gene: TRBJ2-5; CDR3 protein: CASSIGGQETQYF; CDR3 DNA: TGTGCCAGTAGTATCGGCGGCCAAGAGACCCAGTACTTC
CDR3 length: 15; clone size: few; V gene: TRBV29-1; D gene: -; J gene: TRBJ1-1; CDR3 protein: CSVEAARGLNTEAFF; CDR3 DNA: TGCAGCGTTGAAGCCGCCAGGGGTTTGAACACTGAAGCTTTCTTT
CDR3 length: 13; clone size: -; V gene: TRBV5-1; D gene: TRBD1; J gene: TRBJ1-4; CDR3 protein: CASSSDRGEKLFF; CDR3 DNA: TGCGCCAGCAGCTCGGACAGGGGGGAAAAACTGTTTTTT
CDR3 length: 13; clone size: once; V gene: TRBV25-1; D gene: -; J gene: TRBJ2-3; CDR3 protein: CASSRRGTDTQYF; CDR3 DNA: TGTGCCAGCAGCCGCCGGGGCACAGATACGCAGTATTTT
CDR3 length: 14; clone size: -; V gene: TRBV5-6; D gene: TRBD1; J gene: TRBJ1-2; CDR3 protein: CASSRTGFDYGYTF; CDR3 DNA: TGTGCCAGCAGCAGGACAGGGTTCGACTATGGCTACACCTTC
CDR3 length: 14; clone size: -; V gene: TRBV5-5; D gene: TRBD1; J gene: TRBJ1-4; CDR3 protein: CASSFQGGREKLFF; CDR3 DNA: TGTGCCAGCAGCTTTCAGGGGGGCAGGGAAAAACTGTTTTTT
CDR3 length: 14; clone size: -; V gene: TRBV25-1; D gene: TRBD1; J gene: TRBJ1-1; CDR3 protein: CASSRTGPTTEAFF; CDR3 DNA: TGTGCCAGCTCTCGGACAGGGCCGACAACTGAAGCTTTCTTT
CDR3 length: 13; clone size: -; V gene: TRBV5-6; D gene: -; J gene: TRBJ2-7; CDR3 protein: CASSLQGPDEQYF; CDR3 DNA: TGTGCCAGCAGCTTGCAGGGGCCGGACGAGCAGTACTTC
CDR3 length: 14; clone size: -; V gene: TRBV10-3; D gene: TRBD1; J gene: TRBJ2-5; CDR3 protein: CAINGAGGRETQYF; CDR3 DNA: TGTGCCATCAATGGGGCAGGGGGCCGGGAGACCCAGTACTTC
CDR3 length: 17; clone size: -; V gene: TRBV7-2; D gene: TRBD2; J gene: TRBJ2-5; CDR3 protein: CASSLGTSGGYQETQYF; CDR3 DNA: TGTGCCAGCAGCTTAGGGACTAGCGGGGGTTACCAAGAGACCCAGTACTTC